Sequencing of this T cell receptor beta chain was carried out in a study of PD-L1 blockade in urothelial cancer. The protocol was immunoSEQ multiplex PCR, while the TCRdb copy is restricted to in-frame clones and leaves out a portion. The data contain 45,000 to 60,000 clones, 85% of them singletons. Trimming removed 6 bases from V and 5 bases from J; junction bases left unmatched: 8. Germline CDR1 reads LNHDA; CDR2 reads SQIVND (reference sequence). This CDR3 spans 14 amino acids. This sample's time point: pretreatment peripheral blood. Sequencing used PBMCs, obtained around atezolizumab (anti-PD-L1) treatment. V is TRBV19 and J is TRBJ2-5; TRBD2 matches at 8 bases. The clonotype was recovered from a man aged 70-80 years with urothelial cancer. For the CDR3, the DNA is TGTGCCAGTAGCTCCGGGACTAGGTATGAGACCCAGTACTTC. It yields the protein CASSSGTRYETQYF.